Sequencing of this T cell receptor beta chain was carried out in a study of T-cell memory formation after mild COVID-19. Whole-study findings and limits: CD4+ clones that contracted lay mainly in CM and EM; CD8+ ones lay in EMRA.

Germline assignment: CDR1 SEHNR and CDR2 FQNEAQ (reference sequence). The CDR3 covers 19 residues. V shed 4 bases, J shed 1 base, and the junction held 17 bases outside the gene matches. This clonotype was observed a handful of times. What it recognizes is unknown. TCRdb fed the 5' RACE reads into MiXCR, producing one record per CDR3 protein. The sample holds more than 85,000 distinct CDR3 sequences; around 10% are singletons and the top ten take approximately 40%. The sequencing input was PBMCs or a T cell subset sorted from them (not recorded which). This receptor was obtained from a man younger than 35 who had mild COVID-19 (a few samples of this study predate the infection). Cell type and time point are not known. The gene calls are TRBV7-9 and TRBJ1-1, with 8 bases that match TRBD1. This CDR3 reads CASSSQQQGVRGRNTEAFF. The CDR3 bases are TGTGCCAGCAGCTCCCAGCAACAGGGGGTAAGGGGTAGGAACACTGAAGCTTTCTTT.